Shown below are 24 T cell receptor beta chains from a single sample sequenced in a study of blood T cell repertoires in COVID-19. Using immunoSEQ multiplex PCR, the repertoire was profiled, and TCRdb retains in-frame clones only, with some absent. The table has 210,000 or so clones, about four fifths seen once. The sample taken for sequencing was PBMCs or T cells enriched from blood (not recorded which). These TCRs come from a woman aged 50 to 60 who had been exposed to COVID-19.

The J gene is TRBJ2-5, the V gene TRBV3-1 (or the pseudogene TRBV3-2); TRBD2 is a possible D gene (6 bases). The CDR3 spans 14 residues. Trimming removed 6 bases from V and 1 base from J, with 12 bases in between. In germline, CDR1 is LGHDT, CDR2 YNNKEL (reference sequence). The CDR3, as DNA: TGTGCCAGCAGGCCCGCGGGGTTCCAAGAGACCCAGTACTTC. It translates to CASRPAGFQETQYF.

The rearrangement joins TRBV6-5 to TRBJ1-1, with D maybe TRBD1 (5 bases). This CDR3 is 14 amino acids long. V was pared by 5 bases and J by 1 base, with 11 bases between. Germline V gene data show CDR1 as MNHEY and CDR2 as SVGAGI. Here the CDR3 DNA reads TGTGCCAGCAGTCGCAGGGCCCCGAACACTGAAGCTTTCTTT. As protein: CASSRRAPNTEAFF.

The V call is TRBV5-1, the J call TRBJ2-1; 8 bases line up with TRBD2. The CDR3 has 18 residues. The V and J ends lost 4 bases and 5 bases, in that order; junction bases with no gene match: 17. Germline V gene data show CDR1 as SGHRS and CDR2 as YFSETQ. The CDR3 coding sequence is TGCGCCAGCAGCGCTACTAGCGGCGGAGTCATTGGGGACAATGAGCAGTTCTTC. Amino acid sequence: CASSATSGGVIGDNEQFF. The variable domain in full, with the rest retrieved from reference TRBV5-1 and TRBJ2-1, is KAGVTQTPRYLIKTRGQQVTLSCSPISGHRSVSWYQQTPGQGLQFLFEYFSETQRNKGNFPGRFSGRQFSNSRSEMNVSTLELGDSALYLCASSATSGGVIGDNEQFFGPGTRLTVL.

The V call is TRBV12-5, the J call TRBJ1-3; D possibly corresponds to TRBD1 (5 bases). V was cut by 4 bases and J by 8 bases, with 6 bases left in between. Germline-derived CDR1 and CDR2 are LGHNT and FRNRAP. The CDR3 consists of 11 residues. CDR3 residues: CASGWGDTIYF. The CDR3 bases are TGTGCTAGTGGTTGGGGGGACACCATATATTTT. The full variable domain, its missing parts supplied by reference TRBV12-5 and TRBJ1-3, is DARVTQTPRHKVTEMGQEVTMRCQPILGHNTVFWYRQTMMQGLELLAYFRNRAPLDDSGMPKDRFSAEMPDATLATLKIQPSEPRDSAVYFCASGWGDTIYFGEGSWLTVV.

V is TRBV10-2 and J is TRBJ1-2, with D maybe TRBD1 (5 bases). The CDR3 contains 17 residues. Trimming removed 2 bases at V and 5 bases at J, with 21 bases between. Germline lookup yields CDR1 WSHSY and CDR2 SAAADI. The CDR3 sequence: CASSETPGGGLEYGYTF. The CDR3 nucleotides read TGCGCCAGCAGTGAGACCCCGGGGGGGGGATTGGAATATGGCTACACCTTC.

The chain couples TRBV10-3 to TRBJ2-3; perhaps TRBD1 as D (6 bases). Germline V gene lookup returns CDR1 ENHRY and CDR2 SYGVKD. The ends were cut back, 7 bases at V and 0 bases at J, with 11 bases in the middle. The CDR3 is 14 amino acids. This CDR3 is CAIKGGSSTDTQYF. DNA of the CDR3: TGTGCCATCAAAGGGGGATCTAGCACAGATACGCAGTATTTT.

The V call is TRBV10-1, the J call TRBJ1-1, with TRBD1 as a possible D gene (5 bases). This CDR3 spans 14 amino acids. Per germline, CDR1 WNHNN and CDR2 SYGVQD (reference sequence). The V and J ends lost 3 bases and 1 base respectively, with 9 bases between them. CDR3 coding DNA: TGCGCCAGCAGTGAAGGCGGGGCGAACACTGAAGCTTTCTTT. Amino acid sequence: CASSEGGANTEAFF.

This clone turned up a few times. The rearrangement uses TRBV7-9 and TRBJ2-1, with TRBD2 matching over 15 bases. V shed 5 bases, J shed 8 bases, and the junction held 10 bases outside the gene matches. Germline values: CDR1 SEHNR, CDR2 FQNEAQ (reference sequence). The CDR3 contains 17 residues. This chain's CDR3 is CASSPPGLAGGGDEQFF. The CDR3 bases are TGTGCCAGCAGCCCGCCGGGACTAGCGGGGGGAGGGGATGAGCAGTTCTTC. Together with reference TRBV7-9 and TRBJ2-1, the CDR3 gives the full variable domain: DTGVSQNPRHKITKRGQNVTFRCDPISEHNRLYWYRQTLGQGPEFLTYFQNEAQLEKSRLLSDRFSAERPKGSFSTLEIQRTEQGDSAMYLCASSPPGLAGGGDEQFFGPGTRLTVL.

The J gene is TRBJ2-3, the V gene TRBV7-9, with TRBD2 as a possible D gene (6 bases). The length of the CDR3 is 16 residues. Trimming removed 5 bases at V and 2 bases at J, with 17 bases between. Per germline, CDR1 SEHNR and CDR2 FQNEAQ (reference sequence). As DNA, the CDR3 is TGTGCCAGCAGCCCCCTTACCGGACTATTCACAGATACGCAGTATTTT. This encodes CASSPLTGLFTDTQYF.

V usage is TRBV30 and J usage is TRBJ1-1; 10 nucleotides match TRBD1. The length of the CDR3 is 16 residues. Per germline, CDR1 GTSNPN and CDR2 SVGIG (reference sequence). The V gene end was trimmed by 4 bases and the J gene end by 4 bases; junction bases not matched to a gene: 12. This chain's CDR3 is CAWTQLTGGAITEAFF. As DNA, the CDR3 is TGTGCCTGGACCCAATTGACAGGGGGCGCGATCACTGAAGCTTTCTTT.

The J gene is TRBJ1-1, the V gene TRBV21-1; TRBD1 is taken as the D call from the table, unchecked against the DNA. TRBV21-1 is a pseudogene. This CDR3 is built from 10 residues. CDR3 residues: CPQIRAEAFF. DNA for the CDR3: TGCCCCCAGATCAGGGCTGAAGCTTTCTTT.

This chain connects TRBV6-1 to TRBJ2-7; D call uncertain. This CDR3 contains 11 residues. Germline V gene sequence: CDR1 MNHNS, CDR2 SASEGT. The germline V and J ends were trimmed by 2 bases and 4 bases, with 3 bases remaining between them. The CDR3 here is CASSEPYEQYF. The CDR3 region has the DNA TGTGCCAGCAGTGAACCATACGAGCAGTACTTC.

The CDR3 DNA follows: TGTGCCAGCAAGGAGGGCCGGGAGACCCAGTACTTC. Its translation is CASKEGRETQYF. The V call is TRBV2, the J call TRBJ2-5; D possibly corresponds to TRBD2 (6 bases). The CDR3 is made up of 12 amino acids. Looked up from germline, CDR1 is SNHLY and CDR2 is FYNNEI. V was pared by 7 bases and J by 5 bases, with 11 bases between.

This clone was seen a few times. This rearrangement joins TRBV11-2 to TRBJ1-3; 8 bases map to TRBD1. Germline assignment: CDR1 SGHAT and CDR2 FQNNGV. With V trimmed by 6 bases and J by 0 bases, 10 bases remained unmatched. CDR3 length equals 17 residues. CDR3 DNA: TGTGCCAGCAGGATCGGGACAGGCCCAAGCTCTGGAAACACCATATATTTT. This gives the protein CASRIGTGPSSGNTIYF.

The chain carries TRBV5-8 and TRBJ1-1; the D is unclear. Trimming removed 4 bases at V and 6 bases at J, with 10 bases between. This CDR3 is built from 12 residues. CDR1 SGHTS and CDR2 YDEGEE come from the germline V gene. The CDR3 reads CASSPPIPEAFF. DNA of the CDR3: TGTGCCAGCAGCCCCCCTATTCCTGAAGCTTTCTTT.

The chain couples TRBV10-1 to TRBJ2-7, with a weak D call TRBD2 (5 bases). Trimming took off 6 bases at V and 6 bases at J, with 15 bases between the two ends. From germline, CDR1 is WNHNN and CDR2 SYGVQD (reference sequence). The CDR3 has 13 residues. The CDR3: CASSPSGGGEQYF. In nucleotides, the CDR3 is TGCGCCAGCAGCCCCAGTGGTGGAGGCGAGCAGTACTTC.

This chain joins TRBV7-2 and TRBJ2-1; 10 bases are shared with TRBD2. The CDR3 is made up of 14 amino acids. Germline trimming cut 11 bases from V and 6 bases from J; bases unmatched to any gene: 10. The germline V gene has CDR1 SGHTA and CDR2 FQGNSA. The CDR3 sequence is CAAGPSGGVNEQFF. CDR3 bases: TGTGCCGCCGGGCCAAGCGGGGGGGTCAATGAGCAGTTCTTC.

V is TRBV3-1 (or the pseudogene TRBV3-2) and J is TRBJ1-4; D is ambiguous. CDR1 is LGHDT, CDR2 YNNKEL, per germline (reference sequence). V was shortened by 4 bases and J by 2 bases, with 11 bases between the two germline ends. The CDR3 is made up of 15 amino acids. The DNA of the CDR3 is TGTGCCAGCAGCCGCCCCTCCGGGACTAATGAAAAACTGTTTTTT. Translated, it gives CASSRPSGTNEKLFF.

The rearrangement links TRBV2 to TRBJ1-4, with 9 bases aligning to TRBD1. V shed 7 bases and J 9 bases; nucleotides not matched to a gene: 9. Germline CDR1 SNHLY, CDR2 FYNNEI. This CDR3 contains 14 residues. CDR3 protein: CASTVRDRVQKLFF. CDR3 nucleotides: TGTGCCAGCACGGTACGGGACAGGGTCCAAAAACTGTTTTTT.

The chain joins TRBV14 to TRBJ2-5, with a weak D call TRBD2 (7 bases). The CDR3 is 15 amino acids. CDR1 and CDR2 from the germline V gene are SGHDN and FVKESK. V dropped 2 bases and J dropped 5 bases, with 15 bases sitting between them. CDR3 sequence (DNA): TGTGCCAGCAGCCAAATGCGGGGGCGCCGGGAGACCCAGTACTTC. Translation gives CASSQMRGRRETQYF.

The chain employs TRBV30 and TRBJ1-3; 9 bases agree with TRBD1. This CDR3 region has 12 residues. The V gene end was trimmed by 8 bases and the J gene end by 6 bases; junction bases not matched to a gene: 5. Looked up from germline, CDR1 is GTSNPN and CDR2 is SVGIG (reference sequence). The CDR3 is CARQGGENTIYF. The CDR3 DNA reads TGTGCCCGACAGGGGGGGGAAAACACCATATATTTT.

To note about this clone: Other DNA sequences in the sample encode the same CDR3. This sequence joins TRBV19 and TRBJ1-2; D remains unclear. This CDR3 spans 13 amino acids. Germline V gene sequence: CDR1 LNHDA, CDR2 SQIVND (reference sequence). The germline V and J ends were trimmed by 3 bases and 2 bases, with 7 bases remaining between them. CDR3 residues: CASSISGNYGYTF. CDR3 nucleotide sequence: TGTGCCAGTAGTATTTCGGGGAACTATGGCTACACCTTC.

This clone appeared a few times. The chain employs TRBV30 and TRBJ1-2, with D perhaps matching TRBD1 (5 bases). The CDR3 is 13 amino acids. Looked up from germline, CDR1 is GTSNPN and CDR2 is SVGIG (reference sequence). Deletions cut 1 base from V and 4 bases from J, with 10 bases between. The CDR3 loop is CAWSEGAAYGYTF. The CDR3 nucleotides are TGTGCCTGGAGTGAAGGGGCGGCCTATGGCTACACCTTC.

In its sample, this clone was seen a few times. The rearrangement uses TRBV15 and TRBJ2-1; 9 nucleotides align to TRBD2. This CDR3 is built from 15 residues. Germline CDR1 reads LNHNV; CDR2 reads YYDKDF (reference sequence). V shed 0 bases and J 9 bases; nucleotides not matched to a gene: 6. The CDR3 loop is CATSRERGGRSEQFF. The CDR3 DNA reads TGTGCCACCAGCAGAGAGCGGGGGGGCCGTAGTGAGCAGTTCTTC.